The entry below gives a single T cell receptor beta chain sequence along with its context. The data stem from a study of radiation and T cells in renal cell carcinoma. About the study: Nephrectomy followed 15 Gy stereotactic body radiation by 4 weeks.

The method was immunoSEQ multiplex PCR; TCRdb's version includes in-frame clones alone and lacks a portion of them. The data contain approximately 140,000 clones, over 65% of them singletons. The time point is: baseline pretreatment blood. The sample's treatment: 15 Gy SBRT to primary tumor, nephrectomy 4 weeks later. This renal cell carcinoma was of the clear cell type. Trimming at V came to 5 bases and at J to 11 bases, leaving 8 bases not matched to a gene. The CDR3 is 11 amino acids. The germline V gene has CDR1 DFQATT and CDR2 SNEGSKA (reference sequence). The source was blood, collected from a patient whose treatment included radiotherapy and nephrectomy. This chain links TRBV20-1 with TRBJ1-1, with 7 bases fitting TRBD1. This TCR came from a woman aged 50 to 65 with renal cell carcinoma. DNA for the CDR3: TGCAGTGCTTCAGGGGGGATGGGGGCTTTCTTT. Its protein is CSASGGMGAFF.